The present T cell receptor (beta chain) was sequenced within a study of CD8 T cells in Susac syndrome. When the RNA was reverse transcribed, random hexamers were used with an input of roughly 0.45 to 1 ug. Amplification of TCR beta CDR3 was carried out by immunoSEQ multiplex PCR, which covered 54 Vbeta and 13 Jbeta segments. TCRdb reprocessed the immunoSEQ multiplex PCR reads with MiXCR, giving one entry per CDR3 protein. The sample holds a few hundred thousand distinct CDR3 sequences; about 90% are singletons and the top ten take roughly 0.13%. The authors carried out high-throughput sequencing of TCR beta. They applied it to CD8+ and CD4+ T cells obtained from blood. The patients serving as multiple sclerosis controls were treatment-naive. They had stable or active relapsing-remitting disease and fulfilled revised McDonald criteria. Negative isolation was used for CD8+ and CD4+ T cells and FACS enrichment for TEMRA cells.

V was trimmed by 4 bases and J by 4 bases, leaving 16 bases between them. Germline assignment: CDR1 KGHSH and CDR2 LQKENI. The CDR3 is 16 residues long. The specimen was CD8+ T cells from PBMCs. This chain uses TRBV18 with TRBJ2-2; D possibly corresponds to TRBD2 (5 bases). This TCR was sampled from a human donor with multiple sclerosis. In nucleotides, the CDR3 is TGTGCCAGCTCACTCGTATTGGACTTTCTCACCGGGGAGCTGTTTTTT. Amino acid sequence: CASSLVLDFLTGELFF.